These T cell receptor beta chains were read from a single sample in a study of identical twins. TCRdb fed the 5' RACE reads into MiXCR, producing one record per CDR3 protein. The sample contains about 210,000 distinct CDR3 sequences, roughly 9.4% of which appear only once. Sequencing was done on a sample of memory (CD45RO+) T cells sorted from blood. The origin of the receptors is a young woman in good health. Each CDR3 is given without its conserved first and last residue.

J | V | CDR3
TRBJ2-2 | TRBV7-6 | ASSLGTGTPRELF
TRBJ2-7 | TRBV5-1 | ASSRAGTDSYEQY
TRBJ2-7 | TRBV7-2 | ASSLAPLAQYEQY
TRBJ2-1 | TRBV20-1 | SALYYNEQF
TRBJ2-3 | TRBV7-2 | ASSLGGARTDTQY
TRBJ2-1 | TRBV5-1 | ASSAGQGPISYNEQF
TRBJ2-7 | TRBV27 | AGSWQSAEPYEQY
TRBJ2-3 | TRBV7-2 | ASSLYAGDGTDTQY
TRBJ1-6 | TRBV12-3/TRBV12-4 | ASSLVWSAYNSPLH
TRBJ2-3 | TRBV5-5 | ASSWRGLPGSTDTQY
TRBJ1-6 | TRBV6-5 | ASSYEYPDSNSPLH
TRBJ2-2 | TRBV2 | ASSEMGAGELF
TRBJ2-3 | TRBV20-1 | SALEHGRDTQY
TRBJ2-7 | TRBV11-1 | ASSLSSSSSSYEQY
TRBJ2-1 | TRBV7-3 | ASSLSGASYSYNEQF
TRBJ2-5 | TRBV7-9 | ASSLEIAGETQY
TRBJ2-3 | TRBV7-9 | ASSLADRSTQY
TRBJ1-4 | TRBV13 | ASSSGVVGEKLF
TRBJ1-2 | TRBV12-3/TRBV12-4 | ASRVGGVRGYT
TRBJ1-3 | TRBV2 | ASPGVLGNTIY
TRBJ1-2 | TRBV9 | ASSVAGGKDGYT
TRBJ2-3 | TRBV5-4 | ASSFERGGVTDTQY
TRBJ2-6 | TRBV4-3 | ASSLGPSWANVLT
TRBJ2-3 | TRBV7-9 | ASRQTSGRTDTQY
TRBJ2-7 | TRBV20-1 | SASAGTGAGEQY
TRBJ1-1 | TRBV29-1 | SVGLNTEAF
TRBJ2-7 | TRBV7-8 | ASSPSRRPYEQY
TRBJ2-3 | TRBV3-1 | ASSLGNWDTQY
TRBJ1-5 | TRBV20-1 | SASRGPPNQPQH
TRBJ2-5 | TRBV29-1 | SLTKGGREKTQY
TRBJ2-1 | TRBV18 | ASSPPGTSGANEQF
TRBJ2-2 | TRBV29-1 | SVALYSLHGSMTGELF
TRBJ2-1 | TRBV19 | ASSITAGGTNEQF
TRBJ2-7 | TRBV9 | ASSVEMGQGHEQY
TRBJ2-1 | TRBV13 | ASSRGRGGALNEQF
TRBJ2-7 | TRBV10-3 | AISGGGGYEQY